These T cell receptor beta chains were read from a single sample in a study of T cells in Graves' hyperthyroidism and ophthalmopathy. TCRdb re-derived calls from the multiplex PCR reads in MiXCR, one entry per CDR3 protein. The sample consists of 500,000 to 600,000 distinct CDR3 sequences, over 45% of them appearing once. Sequencing used peripheral blood or thyroid tissue (not recorded which). Receptors originate from an adult woman with Graves' disease, either hyperthyroidism or ophthalmopathy (not recorded which). Each CDR3 is given with its conserved first and last residue. The D gene is left open where the match is weak. Rows may omit the clone size; those that give it use once, few, many or a size class.

v_call,d_call,j_call,clone_size,cdr3_aa,cdr3_nt
TRBV19,NA,TRBJ1-5,many,CASSIGEHSNQPQHF,TGTGCCAGTAGTATTGGAGAGCATAGCAATCAGCCCCAGCATTTT
TRBV12-3/TRBV12-4,NA,TRBJ1-2,few,CATAKTGSYAF,TGTGCCACCGCCAAAACAGGGTCCTACGCCTTC
TRBV2,TRBD1,TRBJ1-2,many,CASSGGDRGLANYGYTF,TGTGCCAGCAGTGGGGGAGACAGGGGATTAGCTAACTATGGCTACACCTTC
TRBV7-8,NA,TRBJ2-2,NA,CAWRATGELFF,TGTGCCTGGAGAGCGACCGGGGAGCTGTTTTTT
TRBV7-2,NA,TRBJ2-7,NA,CASSRGLPPWHEQYF,TGTGCCAGCAGTCGGGGACTCCCCCCATGGCACGAGCAGTACTTC
TRBV5-6,NA,TRBJ1-2,many,CASSSPPNYGYTF,TGTGCCAGCAGCTCACCGCCTAACTATGGCTACACCTTC
TRBV7-9,TRBD2,TRBJ2-7,NA,CASSPTGRANYEQYF,TGCGCCAGCAGCCCGACTGGGAGGGCGAACTACGAGCAGTACTTC
TRBV29-1,NA,TRBJ2-7,NA,CSVVGRGNGRAPNEQYF,TGCAGCGTTGTGGGCAGGGGGAACGGGAGGGCCCCCAATGAGCAGTACTTC
TRBV5-4,TRBD1,TRBJ1-1,many,CASSRDRGYENTEAFF,TGTGCCAGCAGCCGGGACAGGGGGTACGAGAACACTGAAGCTTTCTTT
TRBV6-5,NA,TRBJ1-2,many,CASSSLGHPYGYTF,TGTGCCAGCAGTTCCCTAGGTCATCCGTATGGCTACACCTTC
TRBV7-2,TRBD2,TRBJ2-5,NA,CASSLATSGVGETQYF,TGTGCCAGCAGCTTAGCGACTAGCGGGGTAGGGGAGACCCAGTACTTC
TRBV6-1,NA,TRBJ1-2,NA,CASSEMNYGYTF,TGTGCCAGCAGTGAGATGAACTATGGCTACACCTTC
TRBV15,NA,TRBJ1-5,many,CATSRDPTMFPSTVPQHF,TGTGCCACCAGCAGAGACCCAACAATGTTCCCTAGCACAGTGCCCCAGCATTTT
TRBV29-1,TRBD1,TRBJ2-5,few,CSVEADRGRSETQYF,TGCAGCGTTGAGGCGGACAGGGGGCGCTCAGAGACCCAGTACTTC
TRBV2,NA,TRBJ1-1,few,CASSDISSVTEAFF,TGTGCCAGCAGTGATATCTCCTCAGTCACTGAAGCTTTCTTT
TRBV7-8,TRBD1,TRBJ2-7,NA,CASSLNPVRTGWSYEQYF,TGTGCCAGCAGCTTAAACCCAGTCCGGACAGGGTGGTCCTACGAGCAGTACTTC
TRBV6-6,TRBD2,TRBJ2-5,once,CASSYSGGEGQPQYF,TGTGCCAGCAGTTACTCGGGAGGGGAAGGGCAGCCCCAGTACTTC
TRBV15,NA,TRBJ1-5,many,CATSGDYSQPQHF,TGTGCCACCAGCGGTGATTACAGTCAGCCCCAGCATTTT
TRBV7-9,NA,TRBJ2-7,NA,CASSHSGRDREQYF,TGTGCCAGCAGCCATAGCGGTAGGGATCGCGAGCAGTACTTC
TRBV19,TRBD1,TRBJ1-5,NA,CASRTGQGRFQPQHF,TGTGCCAGTAGGACAGGACAGGGACGGTTTCAGCCCCAGCATTTT
TRBV30,TRBD1,TRBJ2-7,NA,CAWKWDRDHEQYF,TGTGCCTGGAAGTGGGACAGGGACCACGAGCAGTACTTC
TRBV5-6,NA,TRBJ2-7,many,CASSLLQGSHEQYF,TGTGCCAGCAGCTTGCTGCAGGGGAGCCACGAGCAGTACTTC
TRBV27,NA,TRBJ2-5,few,CASSVSVQETQYF,TGTGCCAGCAGTGTGTCAGTCCAAGAGACCCAGTACTTC
TRBV6-5,TRBD2,TRBJ2-7,NA,CASSEAGRGKTEYF,TGTGCCAGCAGTGAGGCAGGGCGGGGGAAAACGGAGTACTTC
TRBV2,NA,TRBJ1-5,many,CASSENRALEAQHF,TGTGCCAGCAGTGAAAACAGGGCCTTAGAAGCCCAGCATTTT
TRBV19,NA,TRBJ1-2,many,CASRLMGLSEGYTF,TGTGCCAGTAGACTTATGGGTCTGTCTGAGGGCTACACCTTC
TRBV7-7,NA,TRBJ2-1,NA,CASSTGQYNEQFF,TGTGCTAGCAGCACCGGACAGTACAATGAGCAGTTCTTC
TRBV20-1,NA,TRBJ2-7,NA,CSALQTSRSYEQYF,TGCAGTGCTTTACAGACTTCTCGCTCCTACGAGCAGTACTTC
TRBV5-4,NA,TRBJ1-1,few,CASSIETGGGTEAFF,TGTGCCAGCAGCATTGAGACAGGCGGAGGAACTGAAGCTTTCTTT
TRBV7-9,NA,TRBJ1-4,few,CASSLGFANEKLFF,TGTGCCAGCAGCCTAGGGTTTGCTAATGAAAAACTGTTTTTT
TRBV7-2,TRBD1,TRBJ1-2,NA,CASSYGTGSLYGYTF,TGTGCCAGCAGCTACGGGACAGGGAGTCTCTATGGCTACACCTTC
TRBV4-1,TRBD2,TRBJ2-7,NA,CASSQIGAGDEQYF,TGTGCCAGCAGCCAAATAGGGGCGGGGGACGAGCAGTACTTC
TRBV2,TRBD2,TRBJ2-7,NA,CASSEALGTTGEQYF,TGTGCCAGCAGTGAAGCACTCGGGACTACAGGCGAGCAGTACTTC
TRBV6-1,NA,TRBJ1-1,NA,CASRGGGTEAFF,TGTGCCAGCAGGGGGGGTGGGACTGAAGCTTTCTTT
TRBV2,NA,TRBJ1-2,NA,CASRAWGGAYGYTF,TGTGCCAGCAGGGCCTGGGGGGGCGCTTATGGCTACACCTTC
TRBV27,NA,TRBJ2-7,few,CASSFSDKLYEQYF,TGTGCCAGCAGCTTTTCTGACAAGTTATACGAGCAGTACTTC
TRBV29-1,NA,TRBJ2-7,NA,CSVEEAGPLYEQYF,TGCAGCGTTGAAGAGGCAGGGCCACTCTACGAGCAGTACTTC
TRBV7-8,NA,TRBJ2-5,NA,CASSTRATGRETQYF,TGTGCCAGCAGCACCCGGGCCACCGGAAGAGAGACCCAGTACTTC
TRBV11-2,NA,TRBJ1-1,NA,CASSATDAGTEAFF,TGTGCCAGCAGCGCGACCGATGCGGGCACTGAAGCTTTCTTT
TRBV7-9,NA,TRBJ1-5,NA,CASSFAEGQPQHF,TGTGCCAGCAGCTTCGCCGAGGGTCAGCCCCAGCATTTT
TRBV11-2,NA,TRBJ2-2,many,CASSLVLTGELFF,TGTGCCAGCAGCTTAGTGCTGACCGGGGAGCTGTTTTTT
TRBV5-1,NA,TRBJ2-7,many,CASSLGIGVYEQYF,TGCGCCAGCAGCTTGGGAATAGGAGTTTACGAGCAGTACTTC
TRBV7-9,NA,TRBJ1-2,NA,CASSLPRTAYGYTF,TGTGCCAGCAGCTTACCCAGGACGGCGTATGGCTACACCTTC
TRBV6-4,NA,TRBJ1-2,NA,CASSPDSRAGGYTF,TGTGCCAGCAGTCCTGACAGCCGTGCGGGGGGCTACACCTTC
TRBV6-2/TRBV6-3,NA,TRBJ1-1,many,CASSRTSGWTMNTEAFF,TGTGCCAGCAGTCGCACCTCCGGGTGGACCATGAACACTGAAGCTTTCTTT
TRBV19,NA,TRBJ2-1,NA,CASSIEREQFF,TGTGCCAGTAGTATTGAGCGGGAGCAGTTCTTC
TRBV10-2,NA,TRBJ2-7,NA,CASSSGRGGVDEQYF,TGCGCCAGCAGTTCAGGGAGAGGAGGGGTCGACGAGCAGTACTTC
TRBV3-1,TRBD2,TRBJ2-5,many,CASSLRTSGGIQETQYF,TGTGCCAGCAGCTTACGGACTAGCGGGGGAATCCAAGAGACCCAGTACTTC
TRBV7-6,NA,TRBJ1-3,NA,CASGLVGGNTIYF,TGTGCCAGCGGTTTAGTAGGGGGAAACACCATATATTTT
TRBV9,NA,TRBJ2-2,NA,CASSAQLFGELFF,TGTGCCAGCAGCGCCCAATTGTTCGGGGAGCTGTTTTTT
TRBV3-1,NA,TRBJ1-2,NA,CASSQERAHGYTF,TGTGCCAGCAGCCAAGAGAGGGCCCATGGCTACACCTTC
TRBV11-2,TRBD2,TRBJ2-5,many,CASSLERERQETQYF,TGTGCCAGCAGCTTAGAGCGGGAGCGCCAAGAGACCCAGTACTTC
TRBV10-1,TRBD2,TRBJ2-5,many,CASSKGTSRETQYF,TGCGCCAGCAGCAAAGGGACTAGCCGGGAGACCCAGTACTTC